Below, one TCR beta chain is given with its context. This clonotype was seen a few times. Its recognized antigen is unknown. Base-call qualities are not available, and no considerably larger clone is one nucleotide away. The CDR3 sequence holds 14 residues, the cysteine and phenylalanine included. Just the 42-base CDR3 DNA is kept, in frame starting at base 1. From a lookup of the germline V gene, CDR1 and CDR2 are SGDLS and YYNGEE. The junction shows trimming of 0 bases on V and 1 base on J, plus 7 bases between the germline ends. The data were taken from a study of molecular identifiers for immune sequencing clone quantification (dated by TCRdb to about 2018). Study-wide context: In a replicate experiment, RNA from roughly 20,000 or 100,000 naive CD8 T cells was split into five aliquots, four of which were sequenced. The study was a methods study using CD8 T cells to benchmark molecular-identifier clustering-based TCR repertoire sequencing (MIDCIRS) and TCR RNA copy counting.

The library was built by means of PCR. Data came from a NextSeq 500. Preparation of bulk TCR libraries followed a previously described approach, with the TCR primers listed in Table S5. Purification of total RNA was performed with the Qiagen AllPrep DNA/RNA kit. Before analysis, reads from multiple sequencing runs of the same library were pooled. In the original analysis: Reads were retained only if the reads had an exact TCR constant sequence, and the retained reads were trimmed to 150 nt and grouped according to their 12-nt molecular barcodes. Reads inside each barcode group were sub-clustered using a 15% Levenshtein threshold, and a quality-weighted consensus sequence was constructed for each RNA molecule. Non-functional sequences were discarded, and so were lower-count sequences lying one edit away from another sequence. Barcode sub-clusters with fewer than 20% of the maximum read count were removed, based on fitting two negative binomial distributions. The public sequencing data were trimmed at Q25 with fastp and processed into clonotypes with MiXCR by TCRdb, which kept only in-frame beta chains. When rows share a CDR3 protein, they turn into one entry using the most common DNA and genes. None of the V and J calls come from the authors' own analysis; TCRdb made them. The sample has approximately 97,000 distinct CDR3 sequences on record, 30% to 35% of them singletons. 9.7% of the sample is held by the ten biggest clonotypes.

Findings and caveats that apply to the study as a whole: Identical TCR molecules sharing a barcode could cause highly expanded clone sizes to be underestimated. Clones above 20 RNA copies held over 98% of molecules in CMV-specific effector cells but under 1% in naive cells. When barcode sub-clustering was omitted, TCR diversity was inflated by chimeric consensus sequences, with chimeras reaching as high as 47%. Approximately 3.1 recovered TCR RNA copies per cell were obtained by modeling, versus around 10 by digital PCR, implying a capture efficiency of 25% to 30%. Spiked-in Jurkat TCR RNA equal to a single cell's worth was reported to be detectable even within one million naive CD8 T cells. The naive libraries included spiked-in Jurkat TCR RNA (roughly 11 copies' worth), and this RNA is not part of the donor repertoire.

Libraries of naive CD8 T cells were generated from around 20,000 to 990,000 sorted cells, with 10%, 30% or 50% of the purified RNA used. Naive CD8 T cells were FACS-sorted as CD8+CD4-CCR7+CD45RA+ on a BD FACSAria II into RLT Plus buffer. To test detection sensitivity, Jurkat RNA equal to 10 or so TCR copies was added to samples of about 17,000-1,100,000 naive CD8 T cells. Enrichment of CD8 T cells was performed with RosetteSep CD8+ T Cell Enrichment Cocktail and Ficoll-Paque, after which ACK red cell lysis was carried out. The chain joins TRBV9 to TRBJ2-5; the D region possibly corresponds to TRBD1 (5 bases align). The specimen was naive CD8+ T cells from blood, with Jurkat cell RNA spiked in. The sample's cell subset or site label, decoded: FACS-sorted CD8+CD4-CCR7+CD45RA+ naive T cells. The receptor was derived from a human donor in good health. Some libraries in this study had Jurkat cell RNA spiked in. The base sequence is TGTGCCAGCAGCGTAGGAAGGGGCCAAGAGACCCAGTACTTC. It translates to CASSVGRGQETQYF.